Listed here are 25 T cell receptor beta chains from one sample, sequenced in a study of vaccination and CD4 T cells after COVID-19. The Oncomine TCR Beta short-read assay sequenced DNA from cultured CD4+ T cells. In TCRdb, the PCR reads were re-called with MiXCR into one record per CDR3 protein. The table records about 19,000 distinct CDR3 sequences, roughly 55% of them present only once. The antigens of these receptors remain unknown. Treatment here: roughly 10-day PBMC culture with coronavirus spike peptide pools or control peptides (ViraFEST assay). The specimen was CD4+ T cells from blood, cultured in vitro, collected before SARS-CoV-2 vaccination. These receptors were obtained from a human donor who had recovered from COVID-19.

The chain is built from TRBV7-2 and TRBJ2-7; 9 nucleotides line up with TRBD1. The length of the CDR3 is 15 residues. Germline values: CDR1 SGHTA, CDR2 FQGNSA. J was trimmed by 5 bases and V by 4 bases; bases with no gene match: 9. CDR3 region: CASSSDRGPRDEQYF. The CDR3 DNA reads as TGTGCCAGCAGCTCGGACAGGGGCCCCAGGGACGAGCAGTACTTC. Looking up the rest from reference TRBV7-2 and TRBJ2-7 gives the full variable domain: GAGVSQSPSNKVTEKGKDVELRCDPISGHTALYWYRQSLGQGLEFLIYFQGNSAPDKSGLPSDRFSAERTGGSVSTLTIQRTQQEDSAVYLCASSSDRGPRDEQYFGPGTRLTVT.

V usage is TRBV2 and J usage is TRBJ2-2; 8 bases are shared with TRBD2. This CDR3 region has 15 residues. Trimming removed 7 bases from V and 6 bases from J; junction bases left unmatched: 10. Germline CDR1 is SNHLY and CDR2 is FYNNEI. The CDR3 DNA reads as TGTGCCAGCATTGAGGCTAGCGGGTTAGCCGGGGAGCTGTTTTTT. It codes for CASIEASGLAGELFF.

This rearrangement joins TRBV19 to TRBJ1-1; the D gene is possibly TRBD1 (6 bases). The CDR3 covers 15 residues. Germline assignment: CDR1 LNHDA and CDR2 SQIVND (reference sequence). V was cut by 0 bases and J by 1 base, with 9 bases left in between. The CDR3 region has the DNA TGTGCCAGTAGTATAGATCAGGGGCGGAACACTGAAGCTTTCTTT. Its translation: CASSIDQGRNTEAFF.

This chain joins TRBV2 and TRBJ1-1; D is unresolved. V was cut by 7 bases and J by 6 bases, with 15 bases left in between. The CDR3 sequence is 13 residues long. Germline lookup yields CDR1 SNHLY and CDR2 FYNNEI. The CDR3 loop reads CASMALGSAEAFF. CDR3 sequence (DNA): TGTGCCAGCATGGCCCTAGGGTCGGCTGAAGCTTTCTTT.

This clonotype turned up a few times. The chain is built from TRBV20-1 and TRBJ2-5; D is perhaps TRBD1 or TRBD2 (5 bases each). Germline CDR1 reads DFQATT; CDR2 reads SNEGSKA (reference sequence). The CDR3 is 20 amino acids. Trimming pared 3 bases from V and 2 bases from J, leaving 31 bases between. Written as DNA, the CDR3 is TGCAGTGCTAGGGCTATTGGGGGTTTAGGGGTAAAGACTCCACAAGAGACCCAGTACTTC. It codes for CSARAIGGLGVKTPQETQYF.

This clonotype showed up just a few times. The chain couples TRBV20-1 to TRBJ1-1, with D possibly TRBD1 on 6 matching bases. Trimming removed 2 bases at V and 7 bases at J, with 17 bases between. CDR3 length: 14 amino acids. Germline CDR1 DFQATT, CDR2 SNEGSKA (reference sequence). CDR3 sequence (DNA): TGCAGTGCTAGACCCGGGACATCACCCCGTGAAGCTTTCTTT. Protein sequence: CSARPGTSPREAFF.

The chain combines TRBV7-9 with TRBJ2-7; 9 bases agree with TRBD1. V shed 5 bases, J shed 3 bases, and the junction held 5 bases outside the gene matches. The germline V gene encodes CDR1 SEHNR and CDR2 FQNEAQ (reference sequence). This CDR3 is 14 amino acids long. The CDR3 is CASSPRDRVYEQYF. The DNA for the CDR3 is TGTGCCAGCAGCCCACGGGACAGGGTCTACGAGCAGTACTTC. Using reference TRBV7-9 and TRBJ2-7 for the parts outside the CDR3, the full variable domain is DTGVSQNPRHKITKRGQNVTFRCDPISEHNRLYWYRQTLGQGPEFLTYFQNEAQLEKSRLLSDRFSAERPKGSFSTLEIQRTEQGDSAMYLCASSPRDRVYEQYFGPGTRLTVT.

CDR3 nucleotide sequence: TGCAGTGCTACGGGACTAGCGAGCACAGATACGCAGTATTTT. It encodes CSATGLASTDTQYF. The genes are TRBV20-1 and TRBJ2-3, with TRBD2 matching 10 bases. Germline V gene lookup returns CDR1 DFQATT and CDR2 SNEGSKA (reference sequence). V lost 4 bases and J lost 0; bases outside the gene matches: 1. The CDR3 covers 14 residues.

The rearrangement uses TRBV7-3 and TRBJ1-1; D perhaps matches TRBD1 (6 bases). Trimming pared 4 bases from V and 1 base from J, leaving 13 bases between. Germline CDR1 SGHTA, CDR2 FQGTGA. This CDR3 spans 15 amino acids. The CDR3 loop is CASSSTGFGNTEAFF. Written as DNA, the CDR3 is TGTGCCAGCAGCTCGACAGGCTTCGGGAACACTGAAGCTTTCTTT.

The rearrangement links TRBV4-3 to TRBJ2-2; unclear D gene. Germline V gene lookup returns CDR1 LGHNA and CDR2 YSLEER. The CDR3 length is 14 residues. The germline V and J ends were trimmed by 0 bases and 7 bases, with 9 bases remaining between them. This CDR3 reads CASSQDPISGELFF. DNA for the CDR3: TGCGCCAGCAGCCAAGATCCTATCAGCGGGGAGCTGTTTTTT.

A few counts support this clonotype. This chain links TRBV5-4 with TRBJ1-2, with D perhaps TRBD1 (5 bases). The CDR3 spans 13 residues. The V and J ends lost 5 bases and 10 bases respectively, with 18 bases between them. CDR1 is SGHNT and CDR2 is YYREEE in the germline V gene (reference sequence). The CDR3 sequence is CASRWDVRPDYTF. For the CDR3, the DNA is TGTGCCAGCAGGTGGGACGTAAGACCGGACTACACCTTC.

The chain's CDR3 is CASRGTANYGYTF. As DNA, the CDR3 is TGTGCCAGCAGGGGGACCGCAAACTATGGCTACACCTTC. The rearrangement links TRBV28 to TRBJ1-2; possible D gene TRBD1, 5 bases. This CDR3 comprises 13 residues. Trimming took off 6 bases at V and 2 bases at J, with 10 bases between the two ends. CDR1 is MDHEN, CDR2 SYDVKM, per germline.

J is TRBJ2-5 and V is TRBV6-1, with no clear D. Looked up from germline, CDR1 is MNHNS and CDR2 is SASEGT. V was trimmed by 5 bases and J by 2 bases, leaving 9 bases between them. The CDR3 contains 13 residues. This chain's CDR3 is CASSPPVQETQYF. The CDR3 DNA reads TGTGCCAGCAGTCCCCCTGTGCAAGAGACCCAGTACTTC.

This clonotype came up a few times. The CDR3 here is CASSLRLNTEAFF. The DNA for the CDR3 is TGTGCCAGCAGCTTACGGCTGAACACTGAAGCTTTCTTT. V usage is TRBV11-3 and J usage is TRBJ1-1, with unresolved D. This CDR3 has 13 residues. In germline, CDR1 is SGHNT, CDR2 YENEEA. V was clipped by 2 bases and J by 0 bases, with 4 bases between them.

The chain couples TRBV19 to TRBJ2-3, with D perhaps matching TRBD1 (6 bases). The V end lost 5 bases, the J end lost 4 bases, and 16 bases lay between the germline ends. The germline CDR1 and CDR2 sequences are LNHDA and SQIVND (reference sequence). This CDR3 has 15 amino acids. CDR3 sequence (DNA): TGTGCCAGTAGTCCTACAGGGCAGTTCGCAGATACGCAGTATTTT. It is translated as CASSPTGQFADTQYF.

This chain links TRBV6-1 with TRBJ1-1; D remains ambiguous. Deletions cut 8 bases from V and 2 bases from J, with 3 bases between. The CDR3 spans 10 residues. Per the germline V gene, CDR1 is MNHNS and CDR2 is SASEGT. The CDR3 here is CASLNTEAFF. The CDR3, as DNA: TGTGCCAGCCTAAACACTGAAGCTTTCTTT.

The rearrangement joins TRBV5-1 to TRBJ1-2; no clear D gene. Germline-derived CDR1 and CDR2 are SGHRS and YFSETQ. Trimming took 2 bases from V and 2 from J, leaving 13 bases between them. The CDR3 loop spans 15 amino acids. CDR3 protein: CASSFDLGSNYGYTF. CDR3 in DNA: TGCGCCAGCAGCTTTGATCTCGGCAGCAACTATGGCTACACCTTC.

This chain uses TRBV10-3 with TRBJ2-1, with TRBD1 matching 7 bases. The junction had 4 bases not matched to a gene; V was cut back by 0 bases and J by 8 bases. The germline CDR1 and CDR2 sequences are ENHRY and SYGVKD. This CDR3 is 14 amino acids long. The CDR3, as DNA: TGTGCCATCAGTGAGTCGGGACAGTTTTATGAGCAGTTCTTC. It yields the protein CAISESGQFYEQFF.

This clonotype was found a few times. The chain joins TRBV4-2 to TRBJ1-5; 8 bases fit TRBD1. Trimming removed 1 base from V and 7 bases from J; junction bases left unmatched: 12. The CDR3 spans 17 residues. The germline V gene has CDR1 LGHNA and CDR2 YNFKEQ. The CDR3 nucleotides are TGTGCCAGCAGCCAAGCGGGACAGGCCTCACGGGGACAGCCCCAGCATTTT. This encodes CASSQAGQASRGQPQHF.

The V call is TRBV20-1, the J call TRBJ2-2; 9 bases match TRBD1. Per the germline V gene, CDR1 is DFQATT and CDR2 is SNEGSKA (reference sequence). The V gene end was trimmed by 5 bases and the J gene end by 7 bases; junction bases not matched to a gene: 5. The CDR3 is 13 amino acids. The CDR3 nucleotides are TGCAGTGCTTCACAGGGGGCGGACGGGGAGCTGTTTTTT. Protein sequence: CSASQGADGELFF.

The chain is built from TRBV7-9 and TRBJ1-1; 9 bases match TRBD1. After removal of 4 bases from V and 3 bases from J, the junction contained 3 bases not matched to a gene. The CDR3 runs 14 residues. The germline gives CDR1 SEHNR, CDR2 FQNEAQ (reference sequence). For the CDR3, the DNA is TGTGCCAGCAGCTCGGGACAGGGCGACACTGAAGCTTTCTTT. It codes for CASSSGQGDTEAFF.

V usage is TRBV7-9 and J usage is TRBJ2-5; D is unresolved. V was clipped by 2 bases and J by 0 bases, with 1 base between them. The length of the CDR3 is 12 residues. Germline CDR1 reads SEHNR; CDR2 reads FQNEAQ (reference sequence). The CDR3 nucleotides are TGTGCCAGCAGCTTAAACCAAGAGACCCAGTACTTC. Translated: CASSLNQETQYF.

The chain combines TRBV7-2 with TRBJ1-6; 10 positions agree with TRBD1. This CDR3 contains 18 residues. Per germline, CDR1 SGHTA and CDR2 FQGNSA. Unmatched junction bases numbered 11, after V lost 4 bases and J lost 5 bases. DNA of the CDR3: TGTGCCAGCAGCTCACGGACAGGGGGGAATTTCAATAATTCACCCCTCCACTTT. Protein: CASSSRTGGNFNNSPLHF.

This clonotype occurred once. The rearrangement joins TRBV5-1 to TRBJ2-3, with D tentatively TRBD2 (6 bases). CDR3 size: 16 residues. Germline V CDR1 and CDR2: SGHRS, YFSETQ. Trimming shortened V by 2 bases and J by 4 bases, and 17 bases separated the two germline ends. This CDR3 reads CASSLINSRGADTQYF. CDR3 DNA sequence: TGCGCCAGCAGCTTAATAAACTCGCGGGGCGCAGATACGCAGTATTTT.

CDR3 region: CASSGGVAKNIQYF. CDR3 nucleotides: TGTGCCAGCAGCGGGGGGGTAGCCAAAAACATTCAGTACTTC. The chain has TRBV7-3 and TRBJ2-4; 7 bases are a match to TRBD2. The CDR3 runs 14 residues. Trimming cost V 5 bases and J 0 bases; bases outside gene matches: 1. Germline V gene lookup returns CDR1 SGHTA and CDR2 FQGTGA.